The 8 T cell receptor beta chains listed next were all sequenced from one sample in a study of shared clonotypes between healthy human individuals. Sequenced by immunoSEQ multiplex PCR; TCRdb stores in-frame clones only, minus some. Of some 2.1 million clones listed, 90% to 95% are singletons. Specimen: naive CD4+ T cells sorted from blood. Indicated subset: CD45RA+ positively selected. The receptors stem from a young man in good health.

The rearrangement links TRBV25-1 to TRBJ2-6; no reliable D call. The germline V and J ends were trimmed by 3 bases and 3 bases, with 9 bases remaining between them. CDR3 length: 15 residues. Germline CDR1 MGHDK, CDR2 SYGVNS. CDR3 DNA sequence: TGTGCCAGCAGTGATCCGTTTTATGGGGCCAACGTCCTGACTTTC. Amino acids: CASSDPFYGANVLTF.

V gene TRBV4-1 combines with J gene TRBJ1-1, with 7 bases identical to TRBD1. V lost 2 bases, J lost 4 bases, and 7 bases stayed unmatched. CDR1 is MGHRA, CDR2 YSYEKL, per germline. The CDR3 sequence is 15 residues long. CDR3 DNA sequence: TGCGCCAGCAGCCAACTTACAGGGGTCGGCACTGAAGCTTTCTTT. It codes for CASSQLTGVGTEAFF.

The chain links TRBV7-6 to TRBJ2-3; 7 bases fit TRBD2. CDR1 is SGHVS, CDR2 FNYEAQ, per germline. The CDR3 sequence is 14 residues long. V gave up 6 bases and J gave up 0 bases; unmatched junction bases: 3. Here the CDR3 reads CASSSTSSTDTQYF. CDR3 coding DNA: TGTGCCAGCAGTTCGACTAGCAGCACAGATACGCAGTATTTT.

V gene TRBV4-3 combines with J gene TRBJ2-1; TRBD1 aligns across 9 bases. V trimming: 2 bases; J trimming: 1 base; junction bases outside the gene matches: 3. CDR3 length: 16 amino acids. From germline, CDR1 is LGHNA and CDR2 YSLEER. CDR3 nucleotides: TGCGCCAGCAGCCAACAAGGGACAGGGTCCTACAATGAGCAGTTCTTC. It codes for CASSQQGTGSYNEQFF.

The chain recombines TRBV6-1 with TRBJ2-3; 12 bases align to TRBD2. Germline lookup yields CDR1 MNHNS and CDR2 SASEGT. This CDR3 has 17 amino acids. V lost 4 bases and J lost 4; bases outside the gene matches: 9. In DNA, the CDR3 is TGTGCCAGCAGTGTGACTAGCGGGGGAGTTGGACCAGATACGCAGTATTTT. Amino acids: CASSVTSGGVGPDTQYF.

The chain is built from TRBV7-2 and TRBJ1-2; unclear D gene. The CDR3 spans 15 residues. The germline CDR1 and CDR2 sequences are SGHTA and FQGNSA. V lost 2 bases, J lost 2 bases, and 12 bases lay in between. The CDR3 nucleotides are TGTGCCAGCAGCTTAAGCCAGGAATCCAACTATGGCTACACCTTC. It codes for CASSLSQESNYGYTF.

The genes are TRBV18 and TRBJ2-1; 9 positions agree with TRBD2. The junction had 7 bases not matched to a gene; V was cut back by 5 bases and J by 2 bases. Germline CDR1 reads KGHSH; CDR2 reads LQKENI. The CDR3 loop spans 16 amino acids. CDR3 amino acids: CASSTLTSGPYNEQFF. In DNA form, the CDR3 reads TGTGCCAGCTCAACCCTGACTAGCGGCCCCTACAATGAGCAGTTCTTC.

V is TRBV30 and J is TRBJ2-6; D is undetermined. CDR3 length equals 15 residues. The germline V gene encodes CDR1 GTSNPN and CDR2 SVGIG (reference sequence). The V gene lost 1 base and the J gene lost 2 bases, with 9 bases spanning the gap. CDR3 loop: CAWSAYGPGANVLTF. CDR3 nucleotides: TGTGCCTGGAGTGCGTATGGGCCTGGGGCCAACGTCCTGACTTTC.